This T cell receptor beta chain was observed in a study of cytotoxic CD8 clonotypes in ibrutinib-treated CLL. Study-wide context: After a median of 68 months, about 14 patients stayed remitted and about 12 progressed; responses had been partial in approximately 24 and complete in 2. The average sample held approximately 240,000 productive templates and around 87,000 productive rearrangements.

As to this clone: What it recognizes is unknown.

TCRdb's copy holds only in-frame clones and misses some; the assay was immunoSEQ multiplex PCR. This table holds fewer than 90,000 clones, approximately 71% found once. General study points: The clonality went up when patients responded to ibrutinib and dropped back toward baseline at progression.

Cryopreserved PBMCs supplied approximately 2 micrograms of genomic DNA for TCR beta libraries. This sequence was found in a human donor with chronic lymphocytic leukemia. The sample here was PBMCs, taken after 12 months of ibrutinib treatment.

The CDR3 protein is CASSQDEVALGIAFF. The CDR3 nucleotides read TGTGCCAGCAGCCAAGATGAGGTCGCCCTGGGGATCGCTTTCTTT. The chain couples TRBV14 to TRBJ1-1; D is unclear. The germline V and J ends were trimmed by 0 bases and 11 bases, with 19 bases remaining between them. This CDR3 comprises 15 residues. Per germline, CDR1 SGHDN and CDR2 FVKESK.